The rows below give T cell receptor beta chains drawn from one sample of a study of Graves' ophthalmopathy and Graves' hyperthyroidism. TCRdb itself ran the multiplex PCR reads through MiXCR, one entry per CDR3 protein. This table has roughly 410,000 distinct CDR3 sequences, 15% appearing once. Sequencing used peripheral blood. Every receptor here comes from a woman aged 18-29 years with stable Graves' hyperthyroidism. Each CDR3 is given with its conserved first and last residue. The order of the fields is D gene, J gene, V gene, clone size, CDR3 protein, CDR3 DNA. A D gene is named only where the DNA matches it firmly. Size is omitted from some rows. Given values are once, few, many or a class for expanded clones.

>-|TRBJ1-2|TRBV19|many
CASRPGQSNYGYTF
TGTGCCAGTAGACCAGGGCAATCTAACTATGGCTACACCTTC
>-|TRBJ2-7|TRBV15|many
CATSREVTGTYEQYF
TGTGCCACCAGCAGAGAGGTAACAGGCACCTACGAGCAGTACTTC
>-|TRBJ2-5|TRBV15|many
CATSFRGSIETQYF
TGTGCCACCAGCTTTAGAGGGAGTATTGAGACCCAGTACTTC
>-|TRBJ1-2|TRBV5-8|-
CASSWNYGYTF
TGTGCCAGCAGCTGGAACTATGGCTACACCTTC
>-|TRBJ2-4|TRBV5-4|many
CASSSDLAKNIQYF
TGTGCCAGCAGTTCAGACCTAGCCAAAAACATTCAGTACTTC
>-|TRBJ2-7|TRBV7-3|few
CASSLDWGYEQYF
TGTGCCAGCAGCTTAGATTGGGGCTACGAGCAGTACTTC
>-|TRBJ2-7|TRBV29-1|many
CSVLQGGLSYEQYF
TGCAGCGTTCTACAGGGAGGTTTGTCCTACGAGCAGTACTTC
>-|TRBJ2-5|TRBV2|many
CARGEETQYF
TGTGCCAGAGGGGAGGAGACCCAGTACTTC
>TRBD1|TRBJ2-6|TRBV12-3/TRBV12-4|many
CASRQGAGANVLTF
TGTGCCAGCAGACAGGGGGCTGGGGCCAACGTCCTGACTTTC
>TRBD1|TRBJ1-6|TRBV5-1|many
CASSLPGGSYNSPLHF
TGCGCCAGCAGCTTGCCAGGGGGCTCCTATAATTCACCCCTCCACTTT
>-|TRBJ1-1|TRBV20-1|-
CSASAGFGTEAFF
TGCAGTGCTAGCGCGGGGTTTGGCACTGAAGCTTTCTTT
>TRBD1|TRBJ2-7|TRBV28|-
CASSFGTGGNEQYF
TGTGCCAGCAGTTTCGGGACAGGGGGGAACGAGCAGTACTTC
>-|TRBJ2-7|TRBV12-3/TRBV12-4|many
CASRNYRDGQPYEQYF
TGTGCCAGCAGAAACTACCGGGACGGCCAGCCCTACGAGCAGTACTTC
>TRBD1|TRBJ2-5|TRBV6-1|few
CASSGGQGRSETQYF
TGTGCCAGCAGCGGAGGACAGGGCAGATCAGAGACCCAGTACTTC
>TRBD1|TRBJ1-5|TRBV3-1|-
CASSARTGGRQPQHF
TGTGCCAGCAGCGCAAGGACAGGGGGCAGACAGCCCCAGCATTTT
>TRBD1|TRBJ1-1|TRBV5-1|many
CASSSGQGGITEAFF
TGCGCCAGCAGCTCGGGACAGGGGGGAATTACTGAAGCTTTCTTT
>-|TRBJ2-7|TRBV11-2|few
CASSLRTGYNEQYF
TGTGCCAGCAGCTTGCGTACAGGGTATAACGAGCAGTACTTC
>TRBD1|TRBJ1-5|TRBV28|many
CASSSRQGRQPQHF
TGTGCCAGCAGTTCCAGACAGGGTAGACAGCCCCAGCATTTT
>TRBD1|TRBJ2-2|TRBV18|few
CASSPPGQGITGELFF
TGTGCCAGCTCACCACCGGGACAGGGAATAACCGGGGAGCTGTTTTTT
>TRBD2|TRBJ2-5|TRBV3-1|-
CASSQRTSQETQYF
TGTGCCAGCAGCCAGAGGACTAGCCAAGAGACCCAGTACTTC
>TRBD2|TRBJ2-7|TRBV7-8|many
CASRQTSGPSYEQYF
TGTGCCAGCAGACAAACTAGCGGTCCTTCCTACGAGCAGTACTTC
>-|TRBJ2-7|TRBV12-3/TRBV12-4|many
CASSLGGLRNYEQYF
TGTGCCAGCAGTTTAGGGGGGCTCCGAAACTACGAGCAGTACTTC
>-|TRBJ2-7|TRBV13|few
CASSLEGGYEQYF
TGTGCCAGCAGCTTAGAGGGGGGCTACGAGCAGTACTTC
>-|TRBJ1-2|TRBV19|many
CASSMRAGYTF
TGTGCCAGTAGTATGAGGGCTGGCTACACCTTC
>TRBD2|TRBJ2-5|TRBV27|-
CASSFVGTSGKYQETQYF
TGTGCCAGCAGTTTTGTTGGGACTAGCGGGAAGTACCAAGAGACCCAGTACTTC
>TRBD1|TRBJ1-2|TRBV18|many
CASSPRGQGIRGYTF
TGTGCCAGCTCACCGCGGGGACAGGGTATTCGTGGCTACACCTTC
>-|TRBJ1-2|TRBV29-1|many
CSVATEHGYTF
TGCAGCGTTGCGACCGAACATGGCTACACCTTC
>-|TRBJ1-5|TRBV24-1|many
CATSDDSGAVGQPQHF
TGTGCCACCAGTGATGATTCTGGGGCGGTGGGCCAGCCCCAGCATTTT
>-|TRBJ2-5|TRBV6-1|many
CASSDLRGAGETQYF
TGTGCCAGCAGTGACCTAAGGGGGGCGGGAGAGACCCAGTACTTC
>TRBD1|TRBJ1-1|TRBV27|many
CASSTGQANTEAFF
TGTGCCAGCAGTACGGGACAGGCCAACACTGAAGCTTTCTTT
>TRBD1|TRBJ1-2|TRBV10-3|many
CAIGEPTGTGAFVAF
TGTGCCATCGGTGAGCCGACCGGGACAGGTGCCTTCGTCGCCTTC
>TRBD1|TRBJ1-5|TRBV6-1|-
CASAAGQGARQPQHF
TGTGCCAGCGCAGCGGGACAGGGGGCCAGACAGCCCCAGCATTTT
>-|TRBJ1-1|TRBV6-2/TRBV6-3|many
CASSYFRNTEAFF
TGTGCCAGCAGTTACTTCAGGAACACTGAAGCTTTCTTT
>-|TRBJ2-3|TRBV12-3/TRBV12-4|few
CASSFRVGTDTQYF
TGTGCCAGCAGTTTTAGAGTTGGCACAGATACGCAGTATTTT
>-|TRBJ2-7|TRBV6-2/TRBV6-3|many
CASSQSPGGITYEQYF
TGTGCCAGCAGCCAATCCCCCGGGGGCATCACCTACGAGCAGTACTTC
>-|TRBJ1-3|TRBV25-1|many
CASSKIGVNTIYF
TGTGCCAGCAGTAAGATAGGGGTAAACACCATATATTTT
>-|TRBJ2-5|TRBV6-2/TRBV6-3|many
CASSIGIETQYF
TGTGCCAGCAGTATAGGAATAGAGACCCAGTACTTC
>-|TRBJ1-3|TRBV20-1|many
CSAGGVVGNTIYF
TGCAGTGCTGGGGGGGTTGTGGGAAACACCATATATTTT
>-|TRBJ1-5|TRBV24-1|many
CATSDPGLDSNQPQHF
TGTGCCACCAGTGACCCGGGACTGGATAGCAATCAGCCCCAGCATTTT
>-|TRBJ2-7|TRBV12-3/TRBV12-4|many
CASSPHPDSYEQYF
TGTGCCAGCAGTCCTCACCCGGACAGCTACGAGCAGTACTTC
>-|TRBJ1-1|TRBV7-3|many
CASSLMRNTEAFF
TGTGCCAGCAGCTTAATGCGGAACACTGAAGCTTTCTTT
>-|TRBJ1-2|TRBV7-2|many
CASSFSRGDGYTF
TGTGCCAGCAGCTTTTCCAGGGGCGATGGCTACACCTTC
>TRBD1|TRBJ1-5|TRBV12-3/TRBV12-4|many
CASSVQGARQPQHF
TGTGCCAGCAGTGTACAGGGGGCCCGTCAGCCCCAGCATTTT
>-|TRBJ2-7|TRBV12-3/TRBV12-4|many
CASMGGSYEQYF
TGTGCCAGCATGGGGGGATCCTACGAGCAGTACTTC
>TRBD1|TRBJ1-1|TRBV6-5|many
CASSYGTGRTMNTEAFF
TGTGCCAGCAGCTATGGGACAGGCAGGACCATGAACACTGAAGCTTTCTTT
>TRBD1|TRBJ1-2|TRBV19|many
CASSPWTGGSYGYTF
TGTGCCAGTAGTCCCTGGACAGGGGGCAGCTATGGCTACACCTTC
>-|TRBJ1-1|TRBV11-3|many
CASSPTATEAFF
TGTGCCAGCAGCCCTACAGCCACTGAAGCTTTCTTT
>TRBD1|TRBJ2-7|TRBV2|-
CASQRDRGNYEQYF
TGTGCCAGCCAACGGGACAGGGGAAACTACGAGCAGTACTTC
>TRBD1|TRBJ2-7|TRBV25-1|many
CASSEFGTGYEQYF
TGTGCCAGCAGTGAATTTGGGACAGGATACGAGCAGTACTTC
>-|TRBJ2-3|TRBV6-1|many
CASSLTLGPGTDTQYF
TGTGCCAGCAGTCTCACCCTGGGTCCAGGCACAGATACGCAGTATTTT
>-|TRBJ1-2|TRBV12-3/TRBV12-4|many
CASSLGGIDGYTF
TGTGCCAGCAGTTTGGGGGGGATCGATGGCTACACCTTC
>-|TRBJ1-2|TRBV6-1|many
CASRYYGYTF
TGTGCCAGCAGATATTATGGCTACACCTTC
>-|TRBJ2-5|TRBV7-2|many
CASSYRVRETQYF
TGTGCCAGCAGCTACAGGGTCAGAGAGACCCAGTACTTC
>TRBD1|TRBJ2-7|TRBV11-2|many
CASSSVTKITGDEQYF
TGTGCCAGCAGCTCCGTTACTAAAATAACAGGGGACGAGCAGTACTTC
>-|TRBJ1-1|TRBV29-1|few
CSVEKKMDTEAFF
TGCAGCGTTGAAAAGAAAATGGACACTGAAGCTTTCTTT
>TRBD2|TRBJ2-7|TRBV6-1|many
CASSETGSPRGDEQYF
TGTGCCAGCTCCGAGACGGGATCCCCCCGGGGGGACGAGCAGTACTTC
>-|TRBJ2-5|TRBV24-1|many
CATGVRDTYQETQYF
TGTGCCACCGGGGTTCGGGACACATATCAAGAGACCCAGTACTTC
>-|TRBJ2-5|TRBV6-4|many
CASSADGGGVETQYF
TGTGCCAGCAGTGCCGACGGAGGCGGGGTAGAGACCCAGTACTTC